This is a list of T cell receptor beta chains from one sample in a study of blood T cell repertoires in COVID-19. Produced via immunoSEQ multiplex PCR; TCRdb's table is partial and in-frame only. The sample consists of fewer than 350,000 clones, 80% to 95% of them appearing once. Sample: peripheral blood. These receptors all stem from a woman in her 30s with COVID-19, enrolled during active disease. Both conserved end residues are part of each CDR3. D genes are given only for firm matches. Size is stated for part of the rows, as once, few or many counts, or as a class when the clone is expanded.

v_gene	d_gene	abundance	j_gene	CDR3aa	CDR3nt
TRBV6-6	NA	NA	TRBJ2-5	CASSSSRSETQYF	TGTGCCAGCAGTTCTTCCAGGTCAGAGACCCAGTACTTC
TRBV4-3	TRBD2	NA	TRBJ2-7	CASSQVVAGGPTQYF	TGCGCCAGCAGCCAAGTGGTAGCGGGAGGACCTACACAGTACTTC
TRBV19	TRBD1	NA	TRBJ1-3	CASSIWDSSGNTIYF	TGTGCCAGTAGTATATGGGACAGCTCTGGAAACACCATATATTTT
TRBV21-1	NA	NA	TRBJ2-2	CARQDRKKSTGELFF	TGTGCCAGACAGGACAGGAAGAAGAGCACCGGGGAGCTGTTTTTT
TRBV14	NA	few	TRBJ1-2	CASSQGQNYGYTF	TGTGCCAGCAGCCAAGGACAGAACTATGGCTACACCTTC
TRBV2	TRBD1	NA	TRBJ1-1	CASSASTGGADMLTEAFF	TGTGCCAGCAGTGCCTCGACAGGGGGCGCGGATATGTTGACTGAAGCTTTCTTT
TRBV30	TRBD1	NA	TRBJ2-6	CAWSSGQLSGANVLTF	TGTGCCTGGAGCTCGGGACAGCTCTCTGGGGCCAACGTCCTGACTTTC
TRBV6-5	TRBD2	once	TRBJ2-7	CASSYSGTSGEQYF	TGTGCCAGCAGTTACTCCGGGACTAGCGGCGAGCAGTACTTC
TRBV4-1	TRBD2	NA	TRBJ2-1	CASSQRLTSAYNEQFF	TGCGCCAGCAGCCAAAGGTTGACTAGCGCATACAATGAGCAGTTCTTC
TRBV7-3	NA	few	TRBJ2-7	CASSLNGGSLYEQYF	TGTGCCAGCAGCTTAAATGGCGGATCACTCTACGAGCAGTACTTC
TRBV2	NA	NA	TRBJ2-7	CASSASHEQYF	TGTGCCAGCAGTGCGAGTCACGAGCAGTACTTC
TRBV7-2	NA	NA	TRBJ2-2	CASSLRGPANFRELFF	TGTGCCAGCAGCTTAAGAGGTCCGGCTAACTTCCGGGAGCTGTTTTTT
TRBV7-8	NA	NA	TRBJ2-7	CASSRGHHAYEQYF	TGTGCCAGCAGCCGGGGACATCACGCCTACGAGCAGTACTTC
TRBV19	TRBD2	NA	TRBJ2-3	CASSIKLASGTSTDTQYF	TGTGCCAGTAGTATCAAACTGGCTAGCGGGACCAGCACAGATACGCAGTATTTT
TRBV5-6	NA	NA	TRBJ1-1	CASSYLLTEAFF	TGTGCCAGCAGTTATTTGTTGACTGAAGCTTTCTTT
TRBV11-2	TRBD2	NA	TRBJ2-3	CASSLPASGRLADTQYF	TGTGCCAGCAGCTTACCGGCTAGCGGGAGGTTGGCAGATACGCAGTATTTT
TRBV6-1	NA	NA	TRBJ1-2	CASSAREDGYTF	TGTGCCAGCAGTGCCAGGGAAGATGGCTACACCTTC
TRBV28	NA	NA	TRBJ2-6	CAAQGSAGANVLTF	TGTGCCGCGCAGGGGAGTGCTGGGGCCAACGTCCTGACTTTC
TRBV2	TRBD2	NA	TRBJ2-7	CASSGGVSYEQYF	TGTGCCAGCAGCGGGGGGGTTTCCTACGAGCAGTACTTC
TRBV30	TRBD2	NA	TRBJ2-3	CAWSVSLAGGTDTQYF	TGTGCCTGGAGTGTAAGCCTAGCGGGAGGCACAGATACGCAGTATTTT
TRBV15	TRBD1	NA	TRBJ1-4	CATSGRTGGGEKLFF	TGTGCCACCAGCGGACGGACAGGGGGCGGTGAAAAACTGTTTTTT
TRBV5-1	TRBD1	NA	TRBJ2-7	CASSSRQGVGNEQYF	TGCGCCAGCAGCTCTCGACAGGGGGTGGGGAACGAGCAGTACTTC